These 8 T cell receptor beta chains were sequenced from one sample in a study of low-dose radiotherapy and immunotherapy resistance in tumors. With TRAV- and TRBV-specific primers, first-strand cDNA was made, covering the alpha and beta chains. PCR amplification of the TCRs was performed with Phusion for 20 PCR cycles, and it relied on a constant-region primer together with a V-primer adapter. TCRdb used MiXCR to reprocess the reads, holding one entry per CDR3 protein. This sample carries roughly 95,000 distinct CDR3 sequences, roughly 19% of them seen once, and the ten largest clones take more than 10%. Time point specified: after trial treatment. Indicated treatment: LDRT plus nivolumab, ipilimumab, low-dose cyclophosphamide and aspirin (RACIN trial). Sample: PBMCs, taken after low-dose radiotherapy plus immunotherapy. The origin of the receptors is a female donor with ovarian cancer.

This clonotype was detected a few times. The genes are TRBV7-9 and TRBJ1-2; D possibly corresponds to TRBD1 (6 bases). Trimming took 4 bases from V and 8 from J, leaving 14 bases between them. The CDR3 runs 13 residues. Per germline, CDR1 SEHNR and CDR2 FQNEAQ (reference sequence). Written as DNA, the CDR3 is TGTGCCAGCAGCTCAGGACAGTATCGGGGCTACACCTTC. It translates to CASSSGQYRGYTF.

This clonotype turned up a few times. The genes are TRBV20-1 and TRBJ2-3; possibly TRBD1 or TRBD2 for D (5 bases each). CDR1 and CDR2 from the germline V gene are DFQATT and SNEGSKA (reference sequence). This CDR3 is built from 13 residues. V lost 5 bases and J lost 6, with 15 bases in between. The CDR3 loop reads CSAGTPGQDTQYF. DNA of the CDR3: TGCAGTGCTGGGACCCCAGGTCAGGATACGCAGTATTTT.

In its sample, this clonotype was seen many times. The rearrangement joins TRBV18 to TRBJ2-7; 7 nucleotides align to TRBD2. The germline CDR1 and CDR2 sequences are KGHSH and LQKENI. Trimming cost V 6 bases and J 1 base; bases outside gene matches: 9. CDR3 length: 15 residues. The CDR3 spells CASSLGAGPSYEQYF. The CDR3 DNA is TGTGCCAGCTCCCTGGGAGCGGGGCCATCCTACGAGCAGTACTTC.

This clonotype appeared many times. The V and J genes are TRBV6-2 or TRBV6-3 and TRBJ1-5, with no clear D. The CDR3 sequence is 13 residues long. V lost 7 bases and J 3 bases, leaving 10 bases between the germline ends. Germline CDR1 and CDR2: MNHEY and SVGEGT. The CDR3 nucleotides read TGTGCCAGCAAGCCGGGAACCAATCAGCCCCAGCATTTT. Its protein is CASKPGTNQPQHF.

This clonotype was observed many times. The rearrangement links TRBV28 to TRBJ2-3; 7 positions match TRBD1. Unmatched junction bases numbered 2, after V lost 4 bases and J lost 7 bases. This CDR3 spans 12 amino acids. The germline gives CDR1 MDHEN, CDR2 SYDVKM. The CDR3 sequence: CASSYRGNTQYF. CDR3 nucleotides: TGTGCCAGCAGTTACAGGGGAAATACGCAGTATTTT.

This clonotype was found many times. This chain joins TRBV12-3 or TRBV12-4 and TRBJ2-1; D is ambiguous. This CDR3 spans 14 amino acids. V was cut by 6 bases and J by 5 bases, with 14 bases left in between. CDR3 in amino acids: CASSQGPADNEQFF. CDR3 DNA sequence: TGTGCCAGCAGCCAAGGCCCCGCGGACAATGAGCAGTTCTTC.

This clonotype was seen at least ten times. The CDR3 DNA reads as TGTGCCAGCTCACCATATGACGGAGGGTCCCAAGAGACCCAGTACTTC. This codes for CASSPYDGGSQETQYF. The V and J genes are TRBV18 and TRBJ2-5, with a tentative D call TRBD2 (6 bases). The V end was cut by 2 bases, the J end by 1 base, with 14 bases between. CDR1 is KGHSH and CDR2 is LQKENI in the germline V gene. This CDR3 spans 16 amino acids.

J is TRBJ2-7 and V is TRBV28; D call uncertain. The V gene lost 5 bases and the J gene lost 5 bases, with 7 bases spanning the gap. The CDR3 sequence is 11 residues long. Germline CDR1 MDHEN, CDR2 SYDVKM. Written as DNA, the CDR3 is TGTGCCAGCAGTCCCTACCACGAGCAGTACTTC. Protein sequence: CASSPYHEQYF.